This T cell receptor beta chain emerged from a study of regulatory T cells in long-lasting Graves disease. Study-wide results and caveats: Newly diagnosed Graves' patients exceeded persistent ones in TCR diversity.

Documented time point: newly diagnosed GD, antithyroid drugs for less than 3 months. From RNA extracted from PBMCs, the TCR library was made. Trimming stripped 5 bases from V and 1 base from J, with 18 bases between. Looked up from germline, CDR1 is MNHNS and CDR2 is SASEGT. CDR3 length equals 16 residues. This clonotype was detected many times. Its antigen remains unknown. Arm-PCR of CDR3 regions and iRepertoire HTBI primers were used to build TCR beta libraries. TCRdb reanalysed the multiplex PCR reads using MiXCR and keeps one entry per CDR3 protein. In the table there are a few hundred thousand distinct CDR3 sequences, around 11% of which are singletons. These data also featured in a second study, about T cells in Graves' hyperthyroidism and ophthalmopathy. Per that paper: HTBI primers drove first-round RT-PCR of the TCR CDR3. Onset of ophthalmopathy came a median approximately 6.8 months after the model predicted it.

The chain links TRBV6-1 to TRBJ2-7; D is uncertain. The source of this sequence is a woman between 18 and 29 years old with Graves disease. Specimen: peripheral blood mononuclear cells (PBMCs), collected at new diagnosis, from a patient treated with antithyroid drugs. The CDR3 region is CASSPGQQLPSYEQYF. For the CDR3, the DNA is TGTGCCAGCAGTCCGGGCCAGCAACTACCTTCCTACGAGCAGTACTTC.